This TCR beta chain was found in a study of early T cells in non-severe SARS-CoV-2 infection. Per germline, CDR1 SGHAT and CDR2 FQNNGV. The CDR3 spans 13 residues. V was trimmed by 8 bases and J by 4 bases, leaving 9 bases between them. This clonotype came up many times. TCRdb re-called the 5' RACE reads through MiXCR, storing one row per CDR3 protein. The profile covers roughly 46,000 distinct CDR3 sequences, with 5.4% appearing a single time and under 5.5% taken by the ten largest. The starting material was whole blood, obtained at baseline. The source of this sequence is an adult who was a healthcare worker with PCR-confirmed SARS-CoV-2 infection or an uninfected control (not recorded which). The gene calls are TRBV11-2 and TRBJ2-6; no firm D call. The CDR3 DNA sequence: TGTGCCAGCGGAACAGCCGGGGCCAACGTCCTGACTTTC. It yields the protein CASGTAGANVLTF.